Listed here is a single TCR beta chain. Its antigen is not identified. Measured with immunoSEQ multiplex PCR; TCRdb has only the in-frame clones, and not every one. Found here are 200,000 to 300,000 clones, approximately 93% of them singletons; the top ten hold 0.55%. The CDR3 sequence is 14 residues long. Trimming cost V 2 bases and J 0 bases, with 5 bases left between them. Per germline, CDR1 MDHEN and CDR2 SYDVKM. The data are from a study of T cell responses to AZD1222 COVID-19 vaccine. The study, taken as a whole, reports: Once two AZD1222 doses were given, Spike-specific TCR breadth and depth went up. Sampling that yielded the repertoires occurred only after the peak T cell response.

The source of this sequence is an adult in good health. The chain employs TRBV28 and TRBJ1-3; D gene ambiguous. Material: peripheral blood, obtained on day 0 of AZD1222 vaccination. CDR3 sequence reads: CASSLTVSGNTIYF. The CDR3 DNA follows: TGTGCCAGCAGTTTAACAGTCTCTGGAAACACCATATATTTT.